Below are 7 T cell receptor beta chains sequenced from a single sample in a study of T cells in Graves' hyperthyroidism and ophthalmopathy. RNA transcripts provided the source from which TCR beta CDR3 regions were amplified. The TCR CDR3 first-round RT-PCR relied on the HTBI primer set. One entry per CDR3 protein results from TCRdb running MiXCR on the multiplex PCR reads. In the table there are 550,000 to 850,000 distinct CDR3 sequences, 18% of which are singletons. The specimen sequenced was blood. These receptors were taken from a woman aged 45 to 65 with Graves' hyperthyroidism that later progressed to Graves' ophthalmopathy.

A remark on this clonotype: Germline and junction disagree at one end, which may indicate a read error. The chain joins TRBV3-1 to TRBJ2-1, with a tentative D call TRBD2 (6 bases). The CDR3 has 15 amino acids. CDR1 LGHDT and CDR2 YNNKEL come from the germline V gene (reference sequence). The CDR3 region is CAGSPSAGGYNEQFF. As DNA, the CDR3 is TGTGCCGGCAGCCCGTCAGCGGGCGGATACAATGAGCAGTTCTTC.

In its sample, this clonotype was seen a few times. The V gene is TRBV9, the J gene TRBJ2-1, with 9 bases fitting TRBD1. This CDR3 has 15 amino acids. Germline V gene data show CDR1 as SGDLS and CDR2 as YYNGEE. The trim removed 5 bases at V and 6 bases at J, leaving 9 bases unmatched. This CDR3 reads CASSGGDRALNEQFF. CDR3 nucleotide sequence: TGTGCCAGCAGTGGGGGGGACAGGGCCCTCAATGAGCAGTTCTTC.

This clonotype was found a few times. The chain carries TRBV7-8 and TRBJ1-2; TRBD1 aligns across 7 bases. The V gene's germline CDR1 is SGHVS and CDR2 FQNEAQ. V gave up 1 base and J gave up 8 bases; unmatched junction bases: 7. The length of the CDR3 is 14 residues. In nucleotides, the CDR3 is TGTGCCAGCAGCTTAGGAACAGGGGTAGAAGGCTACACCTTC. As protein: CASSLGTGVEGYTF.

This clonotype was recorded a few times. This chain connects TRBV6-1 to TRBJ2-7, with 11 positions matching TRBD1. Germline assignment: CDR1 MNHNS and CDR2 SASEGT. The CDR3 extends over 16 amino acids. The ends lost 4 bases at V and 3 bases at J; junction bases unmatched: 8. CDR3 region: CASSGPRDRGFYEQYF. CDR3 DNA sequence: TGTGCCAGCAGTGGCCCCCGGGACAGGGGGTTCTACGAGCAGTACTTC.

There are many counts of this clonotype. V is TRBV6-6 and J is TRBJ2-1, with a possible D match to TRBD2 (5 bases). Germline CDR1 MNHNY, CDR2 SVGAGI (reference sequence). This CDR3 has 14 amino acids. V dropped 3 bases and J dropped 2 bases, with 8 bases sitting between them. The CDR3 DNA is TGTGCCAGCAGTTATGAGGGTCCCTACAATGAGCAGTTCTTC. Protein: CASSYEGPYNEQFF.

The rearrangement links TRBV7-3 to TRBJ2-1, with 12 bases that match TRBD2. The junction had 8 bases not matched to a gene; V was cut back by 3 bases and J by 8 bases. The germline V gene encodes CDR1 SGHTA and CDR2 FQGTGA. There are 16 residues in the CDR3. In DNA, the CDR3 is TGTGCCAGCAGCTTGCGCCTAGCGGGGGGGTACGATGAGCAGTTCTTC. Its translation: CASSLRLAGGYDEQFF.

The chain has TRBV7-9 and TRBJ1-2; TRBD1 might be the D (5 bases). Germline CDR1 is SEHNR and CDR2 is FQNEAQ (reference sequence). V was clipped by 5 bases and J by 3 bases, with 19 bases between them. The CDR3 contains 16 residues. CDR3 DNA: TGTGCCAGCAGCAAGCTTCCCGGGACGGAATACTATGGCTACACCTTC. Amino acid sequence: CASSKLPGTEYYGYTF.